The T cell receptor beta chain described here comes from a study of blood T cell repertoires in COVID-19. Across the study: In each case, the material was cDNA or gDNA derived from T cells, B-cell-depleted T cells, or PBMCs.

Per germline, CDR1 SQVTM and CDR2 ANQGSEA. The CDR3 is made up of 16 amino acids. With V trimmed by 0 bases and J by 2 bases, 5 bases remained unmatched. Produced via immunoSEQ multiplex PCR; TCRdb's table is partial and in-frame only. The sample carries about 430,000 clones, 75% to 90% recorded once. Cohort assignment relied on participant-reported clinical history. This sequence joins TRBV29-1 and TRBJ1-3; 9 positions match TRBD1. The receptor's source is a young man who had recovered from COVID-19. The sequencing sample was made of PBMCs or T cells enriched from blood (not recorded which). The CDR3 bases are TGCAGCGTTGAAGATCGGGACAGGGTCGCTGGAAACACCATATATTTT. Protein product: CSVEDRDRVAGNTIYF.